Listed here are 31 T cell receptor beta chains from one sample, sequenced in a study of T-cell reconstitution after alpha-beta-depleted transplantation in children (dated by TCRdb to 2016 to 2018). Library creation used PCR. Sequencing relied on an Illumina HiSeq 2500. TCR libraries were prepared with molecular barcoding, using unique molecular identifiers to normalize TCRbeta repertoire quantification. TCRdb cleaned the public reads at Q25 with fastp, built clones with MiXCR and kept in-frame beta chains. Entries that share a CDR3 protein sequence are merged under the most common genes and DNA. Present in this sample are hundreds of thousands of distinct CDR3 sequences, around 17% of which were seen just once. Of the sample, over 0.95% is held by the ten largest clones. Sequencing was performed on PBMCs from the stem cell graft donor, taken from the stem cell graft. The source is a human donor who donated a stem cell graft to a child with acute myeloid leukemia.

This clonotype was seen repeatedly, ten times or more. J is TRBJ2-4 and V is TRBV29-1, with D uncertain. This CDR3 is built from 13 residues. Trimming shortened V by 7 bases and J by 3 bases, and 13 bases separated the two germline ends. The germline V gene encodes CDR1 SQVTM and CDR2 ANQGSEA. The CDR3 nucleotides read TGCAGCGCTGGCCTCACGGGCAAAAACATTCAGTACTTC. Translating it yields CSAGLTGKNIQYF.

The chain has TRBV4-2 and TRBJ2-5; 7 positions agree with TRBD2. The CDR3 runs to 16 residues. Trimming took 4 bases from V and 0 from J; bases not matched to a gene: 8. Germline V gene sequence: CDR1 LGHNA, CDR2 YNFKEQ. The chain's CDR3 is CASSPIGGKNQETQYF. DNA of the CDR3: TGTGCCAGCAGCCCTATCGGGGGGAAAAACCAAGAGACCCAGTACTTC.

This clonotype was found a few times. The rearrangement joins TRBV25-1 to TRBJ2-5, with D unresolved. The V and J ends lost 2 bases and 7 bases respectively, with 14 bases between them. The CDR3 runs 14 residues. Germline V gene lookup returns CDR1 MGHDK and CDR2 SYGVNS. CDR3 in DNA: TGTGCCAGCAGTGAAGGAACGGTCGCCGGGACCCAGTACTTC. Translating gives CASSEGTVAGTQYF.

This clonotype was detected a few times. The V call is TRBV4-1, the J call TRBJ2-5; TRBD2 matches 7 bases. From germline, CDR1 is MGHRA and CDR2 YSYEKL. Unmatched junction bases numbered 9, after V lost 3 bases and J lost 2 bases. This CDR3 comprises 16 residues. The CDR3 DNA is TGCGCCAGCAGCCACGAGGGTCGGGGGGTACAAGAGACCCAGTACTTC. Protein sequence: CASSHEGRGVQETQYF.

This chain's CDR3 is CASSESRRGELFF. CDR3 bases: TGCGCCAGCAGTGAGTCGCGCAGGGGGGAGCTGTTTTTT. This rearrangement joins TRBV10-1 to TRBJ2-2; D uncertain. This CDR3 spans 13 amino acids. V lost 0 bases, J lost 8 bases, and 7 bases lay in between. Germline loops: CDR1 WNHNN, CDR2 SYGVQD (reference sequence).

The gene calls are TRBV9 and TRBJ1-5; tentatively, D is TRBD1 (5 bases). There are 14 residues in the CDR3. Per the germline V gene, CDR1 is SGDLS and CDR2 is YYNGEE. The V end lost 4 bases, the J end lost 7 bases, and 15 bases lay between the germline ends. The CDR3 DNA is TGTGCCAGCAGCACGGGACGGGAGGGACAGCCCCAGCATTTT. This codes for CASSTGREGQPQHF.

This clonotype has ten or more counts. The rearrangement uses TRBV29-1 and TRBJ1-6, with 10 bases aligning to TRBD1. This CDR3 is 13 amino acids long. The junction had 6 bases not matched to a gene; V was cut back by 6 bases and J by 10 bases. Germline CDR1 is SQVTM and CDR2 is ANQGSEA. The CDR3 coding sequence is TGCAGCGTCGGACAGGGGGGGCAATCACCCCTCCACTTT. It codes for CSVGQGGQSPLHF. Drawing the rest from reference TRBV29-1 and TRBJ1-6, the complete variable domain is SAVISQKPSRDICQRGTSLTIQCQVDSQVTMMFWYRQQPGQSLTLIATANQGSEATYESGFVIDKFPISRPNLTFSTLTVSNMSPEDSSIYLCSVGQGGQSPLHFGNGTRLTVT.

This clonotype was observed many times. The chain has TRBV29-1 and TRBJ1-3; D unclear. The germline V gene encodes CDR1 SQVTM and CDR2 ANQGSEA. This CDR3 is built from 12 residues. V gave up 7 bases and J gave up 0 bases, with 7 bases separating them. Written as DNA, the CDR3 is TGCAGCGCCGGTATCTCTGGAAACACCATATATTTT. Protein product: CSAGISGNTIYF.

This clonotype showed up many times. The chain has TRBV20-1 and TRBJ2-5; D gene uncertain. V lost 2 bases to trimming and J lost 3 bases, with 7 bases between them. CDR1 is DFQATT and CDR2 is SNEGSKA in the germline V gene (reference sequence). The CDR3 totals 12 residues. DNA for the CDR3: TGCAGTGCTAGAAACAGAGAAGAGACCCAGTACTTC. This encodes CSARNREETQYF.

The chain couples TRBV11-1 to TRBJ2-7, with 8 bases identical to TRBD1. Germline values: CDR1 SGHAT, CDR2 FQDESV (reference sequence). This CDR3 is built from 14 residues. With V trimmed by 4 bases and J by 5 bases, 7 bases remained unmatched. The CDR3 bases are TGTGCCAGCAGCTCACGACAGGGGCAAGACGAGCAGTACTTC. As protein: CASSSRQGQDEQYF.

The V call is TRBV6-5, the J call TRBJ1-2; tentatively, D is TRBD1 (6 bases). CDR1 MNHEY and CDR2 SVGAGI come from the germline V gene. The V end lost 4 bases, the J end lost 4 bases, and 22 bases lay between the germline ends. The CDR3 is made up of 17 amino acids. Here the CDR3 reads CASSLGGTVSALYGYTF. The CDR3 bases are TGTGCCAGCAGTTTGGGGGGCACGGTTTCAGCCCTCTATGGCTACACCTTC.

This clonotype was detected many times. The chain employs TRBV15 and TRBJ2-1, with 10 bases that match TRBD1. CDR3 size: 15 residues. Germline CDR1 reads LNHNV; CDR2 reads YYDKDF (reference sequence). Unmatched junction bases numbered 3, after V lost 3 bases and J lost 4 bases. As DNA, the CDR3 is TGTGCCACCAGCAGGATGGGACAGGGGTACAATGAGCAGTTCTTC. Protein product: CATSRMGQGYNEQFF.

At least ten counts were recorded for this clonotype. The chain employs TRBV20-1 and TRBJ2-3; 7 bases fit TRBD1. Per germline, CDR1 DFQATT and CDR2 SNEGSKA (reference sequence). Trimming cost V 3 bases and J 7 bases; bases outside gene matches: 7. There are 13 residues in the CDR3. In DNA form, the CDR3 reads TGCAGTGCTAGGACAGGGAAGCGCCATACGCAGTATTTT. It encodes CSARTGKRHTQYF.

The chain carries TRBV7-8 and TRBJ2-2; the D call may be TRBD1 or TRBD2 (5 bases each). The CDR3 consists of 18 residues. Germline values: CDR1 SGHVS, CDR2 FQNEAQ. V was cut by 5 bases and J by 3 bases, with 22 bases left in between. The CDR3 protein is CASSHTWPGPRDTGELFF. The CDR3 region has the DNA TGTGCCAGCAGCCATACTTGGCCGGGGCCTAGGGACACCGGGGAGCTGTTTTTT. Together with reference TRBV7-8 and TRBJ2-2, the CDR3 gives the full variable domain: GAGVSQSPRYKVAKRGQDVALRCDPISGHVSLFWYQQALGQGPEFLTYFQNEAQLDKSGLPSDRFFAERPEGSVSTLKIQRTQQEDSAVYLCASSHTWPGPRDTGELFFGEGSRLTVL.

The V gene is TRBV24-1, the J gene TRBJ1-2; TRBD1 aligns across 7 bases. Germline trimming cut 3 bases from V and 3 bases from J; bases unmatched to any gene: 3. The CDR3 loop spans 14 amino acids. Germline V CDR1 and CDR2: KGHDR, SFDVKD. DNA for the CDR3: TGTGCCACCAGTGATACCGACAGGGACTATGGCTACACCTTC. This translates into CATSDTDRDYGYTF.

This clonotype was recorded a few times. The chain recombines TRBV24-1 with TRBJ2-5; tentative D call: TRBD1 (5 bases). CDR1 is KGHDR, CDR2 SFDVKD, per germline. V shed 1 base and J shed 0 bases, with 5 bases lying between them. This CDR3 is built from 14 residues. CDR3 coding DNA: TGTGCCACCAGTGATTTACAGGACCAAGAGACCCAGTACTTC. It translates to CATSDLQDQETQYF.

The gene calls are TRBV7-4 and TRBJ2-7; a weak D match, TRBD1 (6 bases). This CDR3 has 15 amino acids. With 5 bases removed from V and 2 bases from J, the gap between germline ends came to 16 bases. The germline CDR1 and CDR2 sequences are SGHVT and SQSDAQ. CDR3 loop: CASSGNRGHTYEQYV. The CDR3 DNA reads TGTGCCAGCAGCGGGAACCGGGGACATACCTACGAGCAGTACGTC.

The V and J genes are TRBV12-3 or TRBV12-4 and TRBJ2-2; tentative D call: TRBD2 (7 bases). The V gene lost 3 bases and the J gene lost 2 bases, with 10 bases spanning the gap. The CDR3 covers 15 residues. The CDR3 DNA reads as TGTGCCAGCAGTTTTCGGGGGGCAAACACCGGGGAGCTGTTTTTT. This encodes CASSFRGANTGELFF.

This clonotype showed up many times. V gene TRBV20-1 combines with J gene TRBJ2-4; D unresolved. The CDR3 is made up of 14 amino acids. Looked up from germline, CDR1 is DFQATT and CDR2 is SNEGSKA (reference sequence). V gave up 6 bases and J gave up 0 bases, with 12 bases separating them. CDR3 protein: CSAAPRSAKNIQYF. In DNA, the CDR3 is TGCAGTGCCGCCCCCCGTTCAGCCAAAAACATTCAGTACTTC.

The rearrangement uses TRBV11-2 and TRBJ2-7; D is ambiguous. The germline V gene has CDR1 SGHAT and CDR2 FQNNGV. Trimming shortened V by 5 bases and J by 2 bases, and 16 bases separated the two germline ends. This CDR3 contains 15 residues. In nucleotides, the CDR3 is TGTGCCAGCAGCCGGACGGACCGGCTTGCCTACGAGCAGTACTTC. It yields the protein CASSRTDRLAYEQYF.

This clonotype turned up a few times. This sequence joins TRBV20-1 and TRBJ1-3; D ambiguous. CDR3 length: 13 residues. Germline loops: CDR1 DFQATT, CDR2 SNEGSKA (reference sequence). V was clipped by 2 bases and J by 3 bases, with 8 bases between them. CDR3 protein: CSARSGSGNTIYF. CDR3 coding DNA: TGCAGTGCTAGATCTGGGAGTGGAAACACCATATATTTT.

The V call is TRBV15, the J call TRBJ1-1, with D hard to call. From germline, CDR1 is LNHNV and CDR2 YYDKDF (reference sequence). This CDR3 comprises 11 residues. The ends were cut back, 8 bases at V and 7 bases at J, with 11 bases in the middle. The DNA for the CDR3 is TGTGCCACCGTACTGATGGGTGAAGCTTTCTTT. As protein: CATVLMGEAFF.

This clonotype was seen a handful of times. J is TRBJ2-3 and V is TRBV12-5; tentatively, D is TRBD1 (6 bases). The CDR3 is made up of 15 amino acids. V was trimmed by 7 bases and J by 0 bases, leaving 14 bases between them. The V gene's germline CDR1 is LGHNT and CDR2 FRNRAP. The CDR3 is CASAQGTTSTDTQYF. The CDR3 coding sequence is TGTGCTAGTGCCCAAGGGACAACTAGCACAGATACGCAGTATTTT. Together with reference TRBV12-5 and TRBJ2-3, the CDR3 gives the full variable domain: DARVTQTPRHKVTEMGQEVTMRCQPILGHNTVFWYRQTMMQGLELLAYFRNRAPLDDSGMPKDRFSAEMPDATLATLKIQPSEPRDSAVYFCASAQGTTSTDTQYFGPGTRLTVL.

This rearrangement joins TRBV6-2 or TRBV6-3 to TRBJ2-7; a possible D gene is TRBD1 (6 bases). Germline V gene lookup returns CDR1 MNHEY and CDR2 SVGEGT. V was shortened by 8 bases and J by 12 bases, with 20 bases between the two germline ends. The CDR3 contains 12 residues. This CDR3 reads CASEWQGMKLYF. The CDR3 nucleotides read TGTGCCAGCGAATGGCAGGGGATGAAGCTGTACTTC.

Points on this clonotype: At one end, the junction sequence differs from germline, possibly due to a read error. V usage is TRBV15 and J usage is TRBJ1-5; tentative D call: TRBD1 (5 bases). The V gene's germline CDR1 is LNHNV and CDR2 YYDKDF (reference sequence). The CDR3 extends over 14 amino acids. The CDR3 coding sequence is TGTGCCGCCAGGGCCTCCTATAGCAATCAGCCCCAGCATTTT. It yields the protein CAARASYSNQPQHF.

This clonotype was observed many times. The chain employs TRBV20-1 and TRBJ2-6; unclear D gene. Trimming shortened V by 7 bases and J by 1 base, and 8 bases separated the two germline ends. Per the germline V gene, CDR1 is DFQATT and CDR2 is SNEGSKA (reference sequence). The CDR3 is 13 residues long. The CDR3 loop is CSVSRSGANVLTF. CDR3 nucleotide sequence: TGCAGTGTCTCGAGGTCTGGGGCCAACGTCCTGACTTTC.

The chain recombines TRBV27 with TRBJ2-3; perhaps D is TRBD1 or TRBD2 (5 bases each). V was trimmed by 7 bases and J by 4 bases, leaving 18 bases between them. Germline CDR1 reads MNHEY; CDR2 reads SMNVEV (reference sequence). The CDR3 has 15 residues. Here the CDR3 DNA reads TGTGCCAGCATTCACATCGGTGGGACGGCAGATACGCAGTATTTT. Protein: CASIHIGGTADTQYF.

This clonotype occurred a few times. The V gene is TRBV7-2, the J gene TRBJ2-1; D gene ambiguous. Per the germline V gene, CDR1 is SGHTA and CDR2 is FQGNSA. There are 17 residues in the CDR3. V shed 1 base and J shed 7 bases, with 20 bases lying between them. The DNA of the CDR3 is TGTGCCAGCAGCTTAGGAAGAGGTTCAGGATTTTCGAATGAGCAGTTCTTC. Its protein product is CASSLGRGSGFSNEQFF.

The chain has TRBV4-1 and TRBJ2-1; D is unclear. This CDR3 contains 11 residues. The ends were cut back, 0 bases at V and 10 bases at J, with 4 bases in the middle. Per the germline V gene, CDR1 is MGHRA and CDR2 is YSYEKL. The CDR3: CASSQDQEQFF. As DNA, the CDR3 is TGCGCCAGCAGCCAAGATCAAGAGCAGTTCTTC.

This clonotype was detected only a few times. The rearrangement links TRBV15 to TRBJ2-6, with D unresolved. V lost 0 bases and J lost 0, with 6 bases in between. The CDR3 runs to 16 residues. Germline V lookup: CDR1 LNHNV, CDR2 YYDKDF (reference sequence). The CDR3 sequence: CATSRDQLSGANVLTF. As DNA, the CDR3 is TGTGCCACCAGCAGAGACCAGCTCTCTGGGGCCAACGTCCTGACTTTC.

CDR3 coding DNA: TGCTGTCCCCGGGACGTGGCTAGCGGGCCGTACCAAGAGACCCAGTACTTC. Translated, it gives CCPRDVASGPYQETQYF. The chain carries TRBV20-1 and TRBJ2-5, with TRBD2 identical over 8 bases. CDR3 length: 17 residues. The germline CDR1 and CDR2 sequences are DFQATT and SNEGSKA (reference sequence).